The 21 T cell receptor beta chains below come from one sample, sequenced in a study of Graves' ophthalmopathy and Graves' hyperthyroidism. Amplification of the TCR beta CDR3 regions used RNA transcripts (as template). HTBI primers were employed in first-round RT-PCR, then a second-round multiplex PCR followed. TCRdb reanalysed the multiplex PCR reads using MiXCR and keeps one entry per CDR3 protein. Seen here are approximately 700,000 distinct CDR3 sequences, roughly two fifths observed once, and the top ten hold over 2.5%. The material sequenced was peripheral blood. The receptors originated from an adult man with Graves' ophthalmopathy.

This clonotype has just a few counts. The chain joins TRBV12-5 to TRBJ2-2, with D possibly matching TRBD2 (6 bases). Trimming left V 3 bases short and J 1 base short, with 6 bases between. CDR1 is LGHNT and CDR2 is FRNRAP in the germline V gene. CDR3 size: 14 residues. The CDR3 protein is CASGFGGNTGELFF. The CDR3 coding sequence is TGTGCTAGTGGTTTCGGGGGGAACACCGGGGAGCTGTTTTTT.

V gene TRBV20-1 combines with J gene TRBJ1-1; TRBD1 is a possible D gene (6 bases). This CDR3 has 15 residues. V lost 3 bases and J lost 5, with 19 bases in between. From germline, CDR1 is DFQATT and CDR2 SNEGSKA (reference sequence). CDR3 sequence: CSASLRGGGQTEAFF. In DNA form, the CDR3 reads TGCAGTGCTAGCCTTAGGGGGGGGGGGCAAACTGAAGCTTTCTTT.

At least ten counts were recorded for this clonotype. The chain joins TRBV24-1 to TRBJ2-5, with D possibly TRBD2 on 5 matching bases. V was pared by 5 bases and J by 0 bases, with 12 bases between. This CDR3 has 15 amino acids. In germline, CDR1 is KGHDR, CDR2 SFDVKD. CDR3 region: CATSAGWGHQETQYF. CDR3 in DNA: TGTGCCACCAGTGCGGGGTGGGGTCACCAAGAGACCCAGTACTTC.

As concerns this clonotype: At one of its ends the junction is not consistent with the germline gene, which may arise from a read error. The chain carries TRBV15 and TRBJ2-6; possibly TRBD2 for D (5 bases). CDR3 length equals 14 residues. Germline V gene lookup returns CDR1 LNHNV and CDR2 YYDKDF (reference sequence). CDR3 nucleotides: TGTGCCACCAGCAGAGGAGGGCAGGCGAACACTGAAGCTTTC. Protein: CATSRGGQANTEAF. The full variable domain, its missing parts supplied by reference TRBV15 and TRBJ2-6, is DAMVIQNPRYQVTQFGKPVTLSCSQTLNHNVMYWYQQKSSQAPKLLFHYYDKDFNNEADTPDNFQSRRPNTSFCFLDIRSPGLGDTAMYLCATSRGGQANTEAFGAGSRLTVL.

V is TRBV29-1 and J is TRBJ1-1, with D maybe TRBD1 (6 bases). V lost 5 bases and J 3 bases, leaving 16 bases between the germline ends. Germline V CDR1 and CDR2: SQVTM, ANQGSEA. The CDR3 is 14 amino acids. CDR3 sequence reads: CSVKMGTPDTEAFF. CDR3 DNA sequence: TGCAGCGTTAAGATGGGGACACCGGACACTGAAGCTTTCTTT.

Only a few counts were recorded for this clonotype. This chain links TRBV11-3 with TRBJ2-5, with 12 bases aligning to TRBD2. CDR3 length: 16 amino acids. V lost 3 bases to trimming and J lost 1 base; unmatched junction nucleotides: 3. Germline V gene data show CDR1 as SGHNT and CDR2 as YENEEA. Written as DNA, the CDR3 is TGTGCCAGCAGCTTCGGACTAGCGGGAATCCAAGAGACCCAGTACTTC. The encoded protein is CASSFGLAGIQETQYF.

This chain links TRBV4-3 with TRBJ2-7, with D tentatively TRBD1 or TRBD2 (6 bases each). V was pared by 2 bases and J by 0 bases, with 14 bases between. The V gene's germline CDR1 is LGHNA and CDR2 YSLEER. The CDR3 consists of 16 residues. In DNA, the CDR3 is TGCGCCAGCAGCCAACGAGGGGGGACAAACTCCTACGAGCAGTACTTC. Translation gives CASSQRGGTNSYEQYF.

For this clonotype: A read error is possible here, since a much larger clone lies one base away. The chain employs TRBV9 and TRBJ1-1; perhaps TRBD1 as D (6 bases). This CDR3 is built from 15 residues. Germline assignment: CDR1 SGDLS and CDR2 YYNGEE. In DNA, the CDR3 is TGTGCCAGCAGCCTAGGGGGGAATATGAACACTGAAGCTCTCTTT. This gives the protein CASSLGGNMNTEALF.

The rearrangement links TRBV25-1 to TRBJ1-1, with D uncertain. The V gene lost 5 bases and the J gene lost 5 bases, with 18 bases spanning the gap. The CDR3 consists of 15 residues. Germline CDR1 reads MGHDK; CDR2 reads SYGVNS. Written as DNA, the CDR3 is TGTGCCAGCAGTTGCAACGGTGCGGGGAGGACTGAAGCTTTCTTT. This sequence encodes CASSCNGAGRTEAFF.

The chain joins TRBV7-3 to TRBJ1-2; 7 bases fit TRBD1. V was clipped by 5 bases and J by 7 bases; unmatched bases: 7. The CDR3 contains 13 residues. Germline V CDR1 and CDR2: SGHTA, FQGTGA. This chain's CDR3 is CASSGLGQPGYTF. The CDR3 nucleotides are TGTGCCAGCAGCGGCCTGGGACAGCCTGGCTACACCTTC. Supplemented by reference TRBV7-3 and TRBJ1-2, the full variable domain reads GAGVSQTPSNKVTEKGKYVELRCDPISGHTALYWYRQSLGQGPEFLIYFQGTGAADDSGLPNDRFFAVRPEGSVSTLKIQRTERGDSAVYLCASSGLGQPGYTFGSGTRLTVV.

This clonotype was counted at least ten times. J is TRBJ1-5 and V is TRBV19, with a weak D call TRBD1 (5 bases). V was shortened by 5 bases and J by 4 bases, with 18 bases between the two germline ends. CDR1 is LNHDA and CDR2 is SQIVND in the germline V gene (reference sequence). CDR3 length equals 16 residues. As DNA, the CDR3 is TGTGCCAGTAGTCCCGCCCCCAGGGCCCGTAATCAGCCCCAGCATTTT. The encoded protein is CASSPAPRARNQPQHF.

The chain couples TRBV6-6 to TRBJ1-1; 7 positions match TRBD1. CDR3 length equals 15 residues. V trimming: 6 bases; J trimming: 1 base; junction bases outside the gene matches: 8. Germline lookup yields CDR1 MNHNY and CDR2 SVGAGI (reference sequence). The CDR3 DNA reads TGTGCCAGCAGAAGGGACAGAGAAAGGAACACTGAAGCTTTCTTT. It specifies CASRRDRERNTEAFF.

This rearrangement joins TRBV7-2 to TRBJ2-5, with a weak D call TRBD2 (6 bases). The CDR3 is 16 residues long. V lost 1 base, J lost 1 base, and 13 bases lay in between. From germline, CDR1 is SGHTA and CDR2 FQGNSA. The CDR3 DNA reads TGTGCCAGCAGCTTAGAAGGGACTCCTTTCCAAGAGACCCAGTACTTC. This translates into CASSLEGTPFQETQYF.

This clonotype was seen at least ten times. This chain links TRBV19 with TRBJ1-5, with D unclear. The CDR3 loop spans 11 amino acids. Germline V CDR1 and CDR2: LNHDA, SQIVND (reference sequence). Deletions cut 5 bases from V and 11 bases from J, with 10 bases between. The CDR3 loop reads CASSSSVAQHF. In DNA, the CDR3 is TGTGCCAGTAGTTCCTCAGTAGCCCAGCATTTT.

This clonotype was seen at least ten times. The chain uses TRBV12-3 or TRBV12-4 and TRBJ1-5; possibly TRBD1 for D (5 bases). V lost 7 bases and J lost 2, with 9 bases in between. The CDR3 sequence is 13 residues long. CDR3 bases: TGTGCCAGCAATACGGGGGGCAATCAGCCCCAGCATTTT. Translated: CASNTGGNQPQHF.

This clonotype was picked up many times. The chain combines TRBV7-6 with TRBJ2-7; 9 bases map to TRBD1. The CDR3 is 14 amino acids. V was clipped by 4 bases and J by 6 bases; unmatched bases: 7. Per germline, CDR1 SGHVS and CDR2 FNYEAQ. In nucleotides, the CDR3 is TGTGCCAGCAGCTGGGGACAGGGAGGCGTCGAGCAGTACTTC. Protein: CASSWGQGGVEQYF.

Ten or more counts support this clonotype. The V gene is TRBV9, the J gene TRBJ1-5; 8 positions agree with TRBD1. After removal of 0 bases from V and 1 base from J, the junction contained 0 bases not matched to a gene. The germline CDR1 and CDR2 sequences are SGDLS and YYNGEE. The CDR3 has 15 amino acids. The DNA of the CDR3 is TGTGCCAGCAGCGTAGGGACAGGGAGCAATCAGCCCCAGCATTTT. As protein: CASSVGTGSNQPQHF.

Remarks on this clonotype: At one end the junction does not follow the germline gene, possibly because of a read error. The gene calls are TRBV10-2 and TRBJ1-1, with D maybe TRBD1 (6 bases). Germline CDR1 is WSHSY and CDR2 is SAAADI. This CDR3 has 16 amino acids. CDR3: CASSGKQGIGNTEAFF. The DNA of the CDR3 is TGTGCCAGCAGTGGAAAACAGGGTATCGGGAACACTGAAGCTTTCTTT.

The rearrangement uses TRBV9 and TRBJ1-5; D may be TRBD1 (5 bases). Germline V gene sequence: CDR1 SGDLS, CDR2 YYNGEE. Deletions cut 4 bases from V and 3 bases from J, with 20 bases between. The CDR3 is 17 amino acids. The CDR3 sequence: CASSRGGEDEANQPQHF. The CDR3 DNA sequence: TGTGCCAGCAGCCGGGGAGGGGAGGATGAAGCCAATCAGCCCCAGCATTTT.

The genes are TRBV6-6 and TRBJ2-5; 12 bases fit TRBD1. The CDR3 has 15 residues. J gave up 5 bases and V 8 bases, and 9 bases lay outside the gene matches. Per the germline V gene, CDR1 is MNHNY and CDR2 is SVGAGI (reference sequence). CDR3 loop: CASSRGTGGRETQYF. The CDR3 DNA sequence: TGTGCCAGCTCACGCGGGACAGGGGGCAGGGAGACCCAGTACTTC.

The CDR3 coding sequence is TGTGCCAGCAGCCCCCAGGGTCTTCATGGCTACACCTTC. Protein: CASSPQGLHGYTF. V and J are TRBV3-1 and TRBJ1-2; TRBD1 is a possible D gene (5 bases). V was pared by 4 bases and J by 6 bases, with 12 bases between. Germline V gene data show CDR1 as LGHDT and CDR2 as YNNKEL (reference sequence). This CDR3 has 13 residues.